Listed below are T cell receptor beta chains from one sample, sequenced in a study of T cells in Graves' hyperthyroidism and ophthalmopathy. TCRdb re-called the multiplex PCR reads with MiXCR, one entry per CDR3 protein. The sample lists hundreds of thousands of distinct CDR3 sequences; 35% were seen once. Input material: blood. The receptors were gathered from a woman between 40 and 50 years old with Graves' hyperthyroidism. The CDR3 runs from the conserved cysteine through the conserved F or W. Each record gives: V gene, D gene, J gene, clone size, CDR3 protein, CDR3 DNA. The D gene is left open where the match is weak. Not every row has a clone size; where given, it reads once, few, many or a size class.

TRBV20-1	-	TRBJ2-7	-	CSAWDGVGKSYEQYF	TGCAGTGCTTGGGATGGGGTGGGGAAGTCCTACGAGCAGTACTTC
TRBV7-2	-	TRBJ2-3	-	CASSLAISTDTQYF	TGTGCCAGCAGCTTAGCGATCAGCACAGATACGCAGTATTTT
TRBV7-8	-	TRBJ1-4	few	CAGSLAYGLDEKLFF	TGTGCCGGCAGCTTAGCTTACGGTCTAGATGAAAAACTGTTTTTT
TRBV10-3	-	TRBJ1-5	many	CAISDQVNQPQHF	TGTGCCATCAGTGATCAAGTCAATCAGCCCCAGCATTTT
TRBV29-1	-	TRBJ1-5	many	CSVANEGNQPQHF	TGCAGCGTTGCTAACGAAGGGAATCAGCCCCAGCATTTT
TRBV7-9	-	TRBJ1-5	many	CASSLDSHQPQHF	TGTGCCAGCAGCCTCGACAGCCATCAGCCCCAGCATTTT
TRBV19	TRBD2	TRBJ2-7	-	CASSISAGGQSYEQYF	TGTGCCAGTAGTATTTCAGCGGGGGGCCAATCCTACGAGCAGTACTTC
TRBV4-3	-	TRBJ1-1	few	CASSQDRGVRKAFF	TGCGCCAGCAGCCAAGATCGGGGGGTGCGGAAGGCTTTCTTT
TRBV7-3	-	TRBJ2-2	many	CASSPSARTGELFF	TGTGCCAGCAGCCCCAGCGCCCGGACCGGGGAGCTGTTTTTT
TRBV20-1	-	TRBJ2-5	-	CSARQGGQPQYF	TGCAGTGCTAGACAGGGTGGGCAGCCCCAGTACTTC
TRBV20-1	TRBD1	TRBJ2-7	many	CSADGTGPYEQYF	TGCAGTGCTGACGGGACAGGGCCTTACGAGCAGTACTTC
TRBV7-9	-	TRBJ1-4	-	CASSYSSGFNEKLFF	TGTGCCAGCAGCTATTCCTCCGGATTTAATGAAAAACTGTTTTTT
TRBV15	TRBD1	TRBJ1-5	many	CATRRPGQGSNQPQHF	TGTGCCACCAGAAGGCCGGGACAGGGGAGCAATCAGCCCCAGCATTTT
TRBV2	-	TRBJ1-6	-	CASSPQSGGGNSPLHF	TGTGCCAGCAGTCCGCAATCCGGGGGCGGTAATTCACCCCTCCACTTT
TRBV12-3/TRBV12-4	-	TRBJ2-7	-	CASSLPVPRSYEQYF	TGTGCCAGCAGTTTACCGGTCCCCAGGAGCTACGAGCAGTACTTC
TRBV10-2	-	TRBJ1-1	many	CASRGGSNTEAFF	TGCGCCTCCCGGGGGGGGAGTAACACTGAAGCTTTCTTT
TRBV7-3	-	TRBJ1-2	-	CASSWTRGYGGYTF	TGTGCCAGCAGCTGGACGAGGGGCTACGGTGGCTACACCTTC
TRBV2	TRBD1	TRBJ1-5	-	CASSTGQGRRQPQHF	TGTGCCAGCTCGACAGGACAGGGTAGGCGGCAGCCCCAGCATTTT
TRBV6-5	-	TRBJ1-2	-	CASSYSGGQTNYGYTF	TGTGCCAGCAGTTACTCTGGCGGACAGACTAACTATGGCTACACCTTC
TRBV7-2	-	TRBJ2-5	-	CASSFGLATQETQYF	TGTGCCAGCAGCTTTGGACTGGCGACCCAAGAGACCCAGTACTTC
TRBV5-1	-	TRBJ1-2	many	CASSPMDDYGYTF	TGCGCCAGCAGCCCTATGGACGACTACGGCTACACCTTC
TRBV7-9	-	TRBJ1-4	-	CASSLAGTSSMKKLFF	TGTGCCAGCAGCTTGGCCGGGACCAGCTCAATGAAGAAACTGTTTTTT
TRBV14	-	TRBJ1-1	-	CASSQGARGVSSFF	TGTGCCAGCAGCCAAGGGGCCCGCGGGGTGTCGTCTTTCTTT
TRBV12-3/TRBV12-4	-	TRBJ1-1	many	CASGGHLNTEAFF	TGTGCCAGCGGGGGTCATTTGAACACTGAAGCTTTCTTT
TRBV12-3/TRBV12-4	-	TRBJ1-5	few	CASSFYLRSQPQHF	TGTGCCAGCAGTTTCTACCTACGCTCGCAGCCCCAGCATTTT
TRBV7-8	TRBD2	TRBJ2-3	-	CASSLRLAGVVTQYF	TGTGCCAGCAGCTTACGACTAGCGGGAGTGGTTACGCAGTATTTT
TRBV11-2	TRBD2	TRBJ2-5	few	CASSILAGETQYF	TGTGCCAGCAGCATACTAGCGGGGGAGACCCAGTACTTC
TRBV6-4	TRBD2	TRBJ2-1	few	CASSPRGAGGYNEQFF	TGTGCCAGCAGTCCCCGGGGAGCGGGAGGGTACAATGAGCAGTTCTTC
TRBV29-1	-	TRBJ2-7	many	CSVGATRGPYEQYF	TGCAGCGTTGGGGCTACCCGGGGCCCCTACGAGCAGTACTTC
TRBV4-3	TRBD1	TRBJ2-7	few	CASSQDLQGATYEQYF	TGCGCCAGCAGCCAAGATCTCCAGGGGGCGACCTACGAGCAGTACTTC
TRBV2	TRBD1	TRBJ1-1	-	CASSPLQGNTEASF	TGTGCCAGCAGTCCATTACAGGGGAACACTGAAGCTTCCTTT
TRBV4-3	-	TRBJ1-6	few	CASSQGVGRKNLNSPLHF	TGCGCCAGCAGCCAAGGGGTAGGCAGGAAGAACCTAAATTCACCCCTCCACTTT
TRBV12-3/TRBV12-4	-	TRBJ1-2	few	CASSYPWGGYTF	TGTGCCAGCAGCTACCCCTGGGGGGGCTACACCTTC
TRBV7-2	TRBD2	TRBJ2-7	-	CASSRLAGDSYEQYF	TGTGCCAGCAGTCGACTAGCGGGAGATTCTTACGAGCAGTACTTC
TRBV7-3	-	TRBJ2-5	many	CASSLEQGLGLQETQYF	TGTGCCAGCAGCTTAGAGCAGGGACTGGGCCTTCAAGAGACCCAGTACTTC
TRBV20-1	-	TRBJ1-1	-	CSATVVPWTEAFF	TGCAGTGCTACGGTCGTGCCCTGGACTGAAGCTTTCTTT
TRBV10-3	-	TRBJ2-3	-	CAISGTTGDRTDTQYF	TGTGCCATCAGTGGTACGACGGGGGACCGCACAGATACGCAGTATTTT
TRBV15	-	TRBJ2-5	-	CATSSEEYGETQYF	TGTGCCACCAGCAGTGAAGAGTACGGAGAGACCCAGTACTTC
TRBV12-5	-	TRBJ1-2	-	CASGLVGQFGYTF	TGTGCTAGTGGTTTGGTAGGACAGTTTGGCTACACCTTC
TRBV29-1	-	TRBJ2-5	many	CSAGPRVLETQYF	TGCAGCGCTGGCCCCAGGGTTTTAGAGACCCAGTACTTC
TRBV12-3/TRBV12-4	TRBD2	TRBJ2-7	few	CASSLSSGSDEQYF	TGTGCCAGCAGTTTATCCAGCGGGAGCGACGAGCAGTACTTC
TRBV12-3/TRBV12-4	-	TRBJ1-3	few	CASSLSGPRSGNTIYF	TGTGCCAGCAGTTTATCGGGACCGCGCTCTGGAAACACCATATATTTT
TRBV11-2	-	TRBJ2-3	-	CASSLWDTDTQYF	TGTGCCAGCAGCCTCTGGGACACAGATACGCAGTATTTT
TRBV7-2	TRBD2	TRBJ2-7	-	CASSRGTSGSSYEQYF	TGCGCCAGCAGCCGAGGGACTAGCGGTAGCTCCTACGAGCAGTACTTC